The rows below give T cell receptor beta chains drawn from one sample of a study of cytomegalovirus exposure and HLA in healthy donors. Measured with immunoSEQ multiplex PCR; TCRdb has only the in-frame clones, and not every one. The sample has around 110,000 clones; roughly 82% are singletons. The sequencing input was PBMCs. The receptors stem from a male donor in good health and CMV-seropositive. CDR3s include the opening cysteine and the closing phenylalanine or tryptophan.

v_call cdr3_aa
TRBV6-4 CASSDSPGTGSGGYTF
TRBV7-3 CASSPLAGGSEEQYF
TRBV6-5 CASRRPRGDQPQHF
TRBV19 CASSPRGRGETQYF
TRBV14 CASSQTVAYEQYF
TRBV5-6 CASSPRGVTNQPQHF
TRBV5-1 CASRVTGTTDQPQHF
TRBV7-2 CASSLVRDTQYF
TRBV4-3 CASSQSSSGEQYF
TRBV19 CASSTGTGEYEQYF
TRBV29-1 CSALRVNYGYTF
TRBV25-1 CASRDFFAEQYF
TRBV9 CASSVDGNSPLHF
TRBV7-2 CASSLAVGQPEAFF
TRBV9 CASSGTGTPAYEQYF
TRBV18 CASSAQGDTIYF
TRBV6-5 CASWLVGGRQETQYF
TRBV5-1 CASSLAQGARSYEQYF
TRBV4-2 CASSQATGRNIQYF
TRBV30 CALASAYSYNEQFF
TRBV7-9 CASSREENYGYTF
TRBV7-9 CASSLGTGWNTEAFF
TRBV13 CASSSRAADRGHEQYF
TRBV27 CASSIAGSYEQYF
TRBV6-5 CASREQGTYEQYF
TRBV5-6 CASSLFLGLAGRYEQYF
TRBV7-9 CASSPLGLAGADTQYF
TRBV4-2 CASSQDPPLAGEYEQYF
TRBV19 CASSIAWQGGYGYTF
TRBV7-6 CASSPWTENQETQYF
TRBV5-1 CASSLGTSGNTGELFF
TRBV6-5 CASSYLGLGLAYEQYF
TRBV6-1 CASNAGTVNTEAFF
TRBV10-2 CASSRQGGGTEAFF
TRBV5-4 CASRRDSHNEQFF
TRBV6-5 CASSFHRGRNEQYF
TRBV19 CASSERQGANLQETQYF
TRBV5-6 CASTSLATYNEQFF
TRBV28 CASSFPGYQPQHF
TRBV5-1 CASSPDREEQETQYF
TRBV18 CASSPELSRLENTEAFF
TRBV29-1 CSVQPLTGGEGNEQFF
TRBV19 CASSSGVQGTEAFF
TRBV28 CASSLLTGGEETQYF
TRBV6-1 CASTPIRGIFQPQHF
TRBV7-9 CASSPGQSYEQYF
TRBV5-4 CASSLARAGLNTEAFF
TRBV21-1 CASSPRPTRHARYEQYF
TRBV30 CALNRADGYTF
TRBV7-9 CASSYPPSGSSDTQYF